The 8 T cell receptor beta chains reported below all come from one sample, sequenced in a study of blood T cells in healthy people across ages. A sample-barcoded 5' primer and a J-beta primer mix were used in a second PCR of roughly 6 to 11 cycles. TCRdb recomputed calls from the 5' RACE reads with MiXCR, one row per CDR3 protein. The sample holds fewer than 1.5 million distinct CDR3 sequences, around two fifths seen once. Sequencing was performed on blood. The source of these receptors is a woman under 30 in good health.

The V gene is TRBV6-1, the J gene TRBJ2-1; a weak D match, TRBD1 (5 bases). The germline gives CDR1 MNHNS, CDR2 SASEGT. V lost 6 bases to trimming and J lost 3 bases, with 15 bases between them. The CDR3 consists of 15 residues. The CDR3 bases are TGTGCCAGCAGCAGGGCAACGACGGACTACAATGAGCAGTTCTTC. Translation gives CASSRATTDYNEQFF.

CDR3 region: CASSKSGGRLYEQYF. As DNA, the CDR3 is TGTGCCAGCAGTAAGTCGGGCGGGAGGTTGTACGAGCAGTACTTC. The chain employs TRBV27 and TRBJ2-4; 8 nucleotides align to TRBD2. TRBJ2-7 matches the DNA end more closely, so the J call is doubtful. The CDR3 loop spans 15 amino acids. Germline CDR1 MNHEY, CDR2 SMNVEV (reference sequence).

This clonotype was seen only a few times. This chain joins TRBV2 and TRBJ2-1; no firm D call. The CDR3 contains 15 residues. V lost 1 base, J lost 7 bases, and 14 bases lay in between. Germline V lookup: CDR1 SNHLY, CDR2 FYNNEI. CDR3 amino acids: CASSEESPDGNEQFF. The CDR3, as DNA: TGTGCCAGCAGTGAAGAAAGCCCCGATGGGAATGAGCAGTTCTTC.

The rearrangement uses TRBV3-1 and TRBJ1-2; 11 bases agree with TRBD1. Germline V gives CDR1 LGHDT, CDR2 YNNKEL (reference sequence). Trimming removed 7 bases from V and 5 bases from J; junction bases left unmatched: 6. There are 14 residues in the CDR3. The CDR3 sequence is CASTLGQGEYGYTF. The CDR3 DNA reads as TGTGCCAGCACCCTGGGACAGGGGGAGTATGGCTACACCTTC.

The chain has TRBV25-1 and TRBJ1-1; no definite D call. The ends were cut back, 1 base at V and 2 bases at J, with 11 bases in the middle. The CDR3 runs 15 residues. CDR1 and CDR2 (germline): MGHDK, SYGVNS. The CDR3 protein is CASSESGLTNTEAFF. As DNA, the CDR3 is TGTGCCAGCAGTGAATCCGGTCTTACCAACACTGAAGCTTTCTTT.

The rearrangement uses TRBV25-1 and TRBJ1-6; possible D gene TRBD1, 6 bases. The CDR3 totals 16 residues. Germline CDR1 is MGHDK and CDR2 is SYGVNS. Trimming took 3 bases from V and 8 from J, leaving 17 bases between them. The CDR3 protein is CASSDQGRSIDSPLHF. CDR3 nucleotides: TGTGCCAGCAGTGATCAGGGGAGGAGTATTGATTCACCCCTCCACTTT.

The J gene is TRBJ2-6, the V gene TRBV15, with TRBD1 as a possible D gene (6 bases). In germline, CDR1 is LNHNV, CDR2 YYDKDF (reference sequence). CDR3 length equals 16 residues. Trimming took 0 bases from V and 4 from J, leaving 10 bases between them. The chain's CDR3 is CATSRDAGAGANVLTF. The DNA for the CDR3 is TGTGCCACCAGCAGAGACGCAGGGGCCGGGGCCAACGTCCTGACTTTC.

The chain recombines TRBV12-5 with TRBJ2-5; D possibly matches TRBD1 or TRBD2 (5 bases each). Germline CDR1 reads LGHNT; CDR2 reads FRNRAP. The V gene lost 1 base and the J gene lost 3 bases, with 18 bases spanning the gap. The CDR3 length is 17 residues. The chain's CDR3 is CASGLARLGGGKETQYF. CDR3 bases: TGTGCTAGTGGTTTGGCCCGACTGGGTGGGGGTAAAGAGACCCAGTACTTC.